Listed here are 19 T cell receptor beta chains from one sample, sequenced in a study of lymphopenia after photon versus proton radiotherapy. Sequenced by immunoSEQ multiplex PCR; TCRdb stores in-frame clones only, minus some. Of tens of thousands of clones listed, 92% are singletons. Sample: peripheral blood, taken from a patient treated with photon-based radiotherapy. The receptors derive from a woman aged 40 to 55 with cholangiocarcinoma.

This clone was found a few times. The chain joins TRBV12-5 to TRBJ2-7; D gene unclear. Trimming left V 1 base short and J 2 bases short, with 6 bases between. The CDR3 is 13 residues long. Germline V gene sequence: CDR1 LGHNT, CDR2 FRNRAP. DNA of the CDR3: TGTGCTAGTGGTTTGGGCAAAGCCTACGAGCAGTACTTC. It is translated as CASGLGKAYEQYF.

V gene TRBV4-2 combines with J gene TRBJ1-2; 9 bases are a match to TRBD1. J lost 4 bases, V lost 4 bases, and 13 bases had no gene match. Germline V gene data show CDR1 as LGHNA and CDR2 as YNFKEQ. This CDR3 has 17 amino acids. The chain's CDR3 is CASSLRTGAPSLYGYTF. In nucleotides, the CDR3 is TGTGCCAGCAGCCTACGGACAGGGGCGCCCTCCCTCTATGGCTACACCTTC.

This clone has just a few counts. The chain joins TRBV11-1 to TRBJ2-5; 10 bases fit TRBD2. The CDR3 runs 16 residues. V gave up 4 bases and J gave up 3 bases; unmatched junction bases: 8. Germline values: CDR1 SGHAT, CDR2 FQDESV (reference sequence). Here the CDR3 reads CASSSPSGRGEETQYF. The CDR3 DNA reads as TGTGCCAGCAGCTCACCTAGCGGGAGAGGTGAAGAGACCCAGTACTTC. Filled out from reference TRBV11-1 and TRBJ2-5, the complete variable domain reads EAEVAQSPRYKITEKSQAVAFWCDPISGHATLYWYRQILGQGPELLVQFQDESVVDDSQLPKDRFSAERLKGVDSTLKIQPAELGDSAMYLCASSSPSGRGEETQYFGPGTRLLVL.

This clone was detected only once. The chain uses TRBV7-9 and TRBJ1-5, with 8 positions matching TRBD1. Germline values: CDR1 SEHNR, CDR2 FQNEAQ (reference sequence). The trim removed 5 bases at V and 7 bases at J, leaving 10 bases unmatched. The CDR3 has 15 amino acids. This CDR3 reads CASSPGTGAVQPQHF. In DNA, the CDR3 is TGTGCCAGCAGCCCCGGGACAGGCGCGGTCCAGCCCCAGCATTTT.

The chain is built from TRBV14 and TRBJ2-7, with a tentative D call TRBD1 (6 bases). Germline CDR1 is SGHDN and CDR2 is FVKESK. V was shortened by 6 bases and J by 2 bases, with 14 bases between the two germline ends. This CDR3 is 14 amino acids long. The chain's CDR3 is CASRPGTPPYEQYF. The CDR3, as DNA: TGTGCCAGCAGACCAGGGACACCCCCCTACGAGCAGTACTTC.

The gene calls are TRBV27 and TRBJ1-1; no clear D. Germline V CDR1 and CDR2: MNHEY, SMNVEV (reference sequence). V lost 7 bases and J lost 0, with 15 bases in between. The CDR3 extends over 15 amino acids. This chain's CDR3 is CASNTVKPLNTEAFF. In nucleotides, the CDR3 is TGTGCCAGCAATACTGTGAAGCCACTGAACACTGAAGCTTTCTTT.

This sequence joins TRBV4-3 and TRBJ2-2, with 15 bases lining up with TRBD2. The J segment lost 1 base and the V segment lost 4 bases, leaving 4 bases of the junction unmatched. Per the germline V gene, CDR1 is LGHNA and CDR2 is YSLEER. This CDR3 region has 18 residues. The CDR3 reads CASSPGLAGGENTGELFF. The CDR3 DNA sequence: TGCGCCAGCAGCCCCGGACTAGCGGGAGGGGAGAACACCGGGGAGCTGTTTTTT.

The chain joins TRBV7-9 to TRBJ2-7; D is unclear. The CDR3 runs to 12 residues. Deletions cut 6 bases from V and 0 bases from J, with 6 bases between. The V gene's germline CDR1 is SEHNR and CDR2 FQNEAQ (reference sequence). The CDR3 is CASSTHSYEQYF. CDR3 in DNA: TGTGCCAGCAGTACCCACTCCTACGAGCAGTACTTC.

The chain combines TRBV20-1 with TRBJ1-1; no clear D gene. The CDR3 is 10 amino acids. V lost 8 bases and J 7 bases, leaving 11 bases between the germline ends. Germline CDR1 DFQATT, CDR2 SNEGSKA (reference sequence). The CDR3: CSTGRIEAFF. The CDR3 DNA follows: TGCAGTACTGGGAGGATTGAAGCTTTCTTT.

The chain joins TRBV28 to TRBJ1-1; 7 nucleotides match TRBD1. V was clipped by 6 bases and J by 0 bases; unmatched bases: 7. Germline CDR1 MDHEN, CDR2 SYDVKM. This CDR3 has 15 amino acids. The CDR3 bases are TGTGCCAGCAGGAAGGGGACAGCGTTGAACACTGAAGCTTTCTTT. Translating it yields CASRKGTALNTEAFF.

V and J are TRBV28 and TRBJ1-3, with 7 bases aligning to TRBD1. The V gene's germline CDR1 is MDHEN and CDR2 SYDVKM. This CDR3 spans 15 amino acids. Trimming removed 4 bases from V and 0 bases from J; junction bases left unmatched: 3. The CDR3 sequence: CASSSDRVSGNTIYF. The CDR3, as DNA: TGTGCCAGCAGTTCCGACAGGGTCTCTGGAAACACCATATATTTT.

The chain combines TRBV27 with TRBJ2-3; 7 bases align to TRBD2. The J segment lost 3 bases and the V segment lost 3 bases, leaving 9 bases of the junction unmatched. This CDR3 is built from 16 residues. CDR1 is MNHEY, CDR2 SMNVEV, per germline (reference sequence). CDR3 sequence: CASSLGREKGTDTQYF. CDR3 DNA sequence: TGTGCCAGCAGTTTGGGGCGGGAGAAGGGGACAGATACGCAGTATTTT.

A single count supports this clone. The chain uses TRBV15 and TRBJ2-4, with D maybe TRBD1 (5 bases). There are 13 residues in the CDR3. Germline CDR1 and CDR2: LNHNV and YYDKDF (reference sequence). V lost 0 bases and J 16 bases, leaving 16 bases between the germline ends. The CDR3 is CATSRDRVNRFYF. The CDR3 DNA reads as TGTGCCACCAGCAGAGACAGGGTTAATCGGTTCTACTTC.

The chain recombines TRBV30 with TRBJ2-7, with 13 nucleotides matching TRBD2. The length of the CDR3 is 16 residues. V lost 3 bases to trimming and J lost 0 bases; unmatched junction nucleotides: 5. Looked up from germline, CDR1 is GTSNPN and CDR2 is SVGIG (reference sequence). CDR3 region: CAWSAGLAGVSYEQYF. Written as DNA, the CDR3 is TGTGCCTGGAGCGCTGGACTAGCGGGGGTCTCCTACGAGCAGTACTTC. The full variable domain, in which reference TRBV30 and TRBJ2-7 provide the parts outside the CDR3, is SQTIHQWPATLVQPVGSPLSLECTVEGTSNPNLYWYRQAAGRGLQLLFYSVGIGQISSEVPQNLSASRPQDRQFILSSKKLLLSDSGFYLCAWSAGLAGVSYEQYFGPGTRLTVT.

This clone was seen once. The chain has TRBV7-9 and TRBJ1-1; no clear D. The V end was cut by 4 bases, the J end by 7 bases, with 7 bases between. CDR1 and CDR2 from the germline V gene are SEHNR and FQNEAQ (reference sequence). The CDR3 is made up of 11 amino acids. The CDR3 here is CASSSPYEAFF. In DNA, the CDR3 is TGTGCCAGCAGCTCCCCCTATGAAGCTTTCTTT. The variable domain in full, completed from reference TRBV7-9 and TRBJ1-1, reads DTGVSQNPRHKITKRGQNVTFRCDPISEHNRLYWYRQTLGQGPEFLTYFQNEAQLEKSRLLSDRFSAERPKGSFSTLEIQRTEQGDSAMYLCASSSPYEAFFGQGTRLTVV.

The genes are TRBV6-5 and TRBJ1-6, with 8 bases aligning to TRBD1. The junction had 9 bases not matched to a gene; V was cut back by 6 bases and J by 8 bases. CDR1 and CDR2 (germline): MNHEY, SVGAGI. CDR3 length: 15 residues. CDR3 DNA sequence: TGTGCCAGCAGGGGACCGGGACAGGCCGATTCACCCCTCCACTTT. This encodes CASRGPGQADSPLHF.

J is TRBJ2-3 and V is TRBV10-3; 9 bases match TRBD2. The CDR3 length is 14 residues. Unmatched junction bases numbered 5, after V lost 7 bases and J lost 3 bases. Germline CDR1 is ENHRY and CDR2 is SYGVKD. CDR3: CAINFSGGTDTQYF. CDR3 nucleotides: TGTGCCATCAACTTTAGCGGGGGAACAGATACGCAGTATTTT.

This clone showed up just once. The V and J genes are TRBV7-2 and TRBJ2-7, with 9 nucleotides matching TRBD1. The CDR3 is 15 residues long. With 8 bases clipped from V and 5 bases from J, the junction kept 13 bases outside the gene matches. Germline CDR1 and CDR2: SGHTA and FQGNSA. The CDR3 coding sequence is TGTGCCAGCGGGGCCAGGGGGACAGGGAAGGACGAGCAGTACTTC. Protein: CASGARGTGKDEQYF.

The chain couples TRBV5-5 to TRBJ2-3; possible D gene TRBD1, 6 bases. V lost 0 bases, J lost 4 bases, and 15 bases lay in between. CDR1 SGHKS and CDR2 YYEKEE come from the germline V gene (reference sequence). There are 16 residues in the CDR3. The CDR3 loop is CASSLVFGRGPDTQYF. The CDR3 nucleotides read TGTGCCAGCAGCTTGGTTTTTGGCAGGGGCCCAGATACGCAGTATTTT.